This TCR beta chain was profiled in a study of identical twins. With no exceptions, donors were healthy Caucasians. Using its own MiXCR run on the 5' RACE reads, TCRdb lists one record per CDR3 protein. The sample includes more than 600,000 distinct CDR3 sequences, roughly 18% seen only once; the top ten take 13%. In the case of this clonotype: What it binds is not known.

Germline CDR1 is DFQATT and CDR2 is SNEGSKA (reference sequence). Trimming shortened V by 6 bases and J by 2 bases, and 13 bases separated the two germline ends. This CDR3 contains 13 residues. General study findings and limits: Cross-sectional statistical analysis was relied on for the conclusions, without the same donors being followed.

Separately, the same data were catalogued under a study of T cells expressing NK-cell markers. That paper states: Several of the donors carried dominant NKG2C+ clonotypes that took up about 1.0-7.5% of their CD8+ T cells.

The sequence derives from a woman younger than 35 in good health. The material sequenced was PBMCs. The V gene is TRBV20-1, the J gene TRBJ2-5; D is perhaps TRBD2 (6 bases). The chain's CDR3 is CSAPIRGQETQYF. DNA for the CDR3: TGCAGTGCCCCGATCCGGGGGCAAGAGACCCAGTACTTC.